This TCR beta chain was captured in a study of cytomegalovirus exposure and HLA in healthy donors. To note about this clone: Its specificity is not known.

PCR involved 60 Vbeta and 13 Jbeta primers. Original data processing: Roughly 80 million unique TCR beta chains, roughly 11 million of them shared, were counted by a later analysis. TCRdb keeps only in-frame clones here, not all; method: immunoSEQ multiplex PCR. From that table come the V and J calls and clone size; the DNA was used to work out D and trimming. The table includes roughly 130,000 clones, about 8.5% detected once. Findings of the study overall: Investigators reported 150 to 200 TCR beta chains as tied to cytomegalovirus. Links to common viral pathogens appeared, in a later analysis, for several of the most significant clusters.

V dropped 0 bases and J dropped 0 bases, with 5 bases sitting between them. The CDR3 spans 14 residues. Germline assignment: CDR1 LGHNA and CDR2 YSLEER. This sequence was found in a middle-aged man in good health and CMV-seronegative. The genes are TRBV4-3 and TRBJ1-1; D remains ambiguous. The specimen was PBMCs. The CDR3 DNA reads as TGCGCCAGCAGCCAAGATCCTGTGAACACTGAAGCTTTCTTT. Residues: CASSQDPVNTEAFF.